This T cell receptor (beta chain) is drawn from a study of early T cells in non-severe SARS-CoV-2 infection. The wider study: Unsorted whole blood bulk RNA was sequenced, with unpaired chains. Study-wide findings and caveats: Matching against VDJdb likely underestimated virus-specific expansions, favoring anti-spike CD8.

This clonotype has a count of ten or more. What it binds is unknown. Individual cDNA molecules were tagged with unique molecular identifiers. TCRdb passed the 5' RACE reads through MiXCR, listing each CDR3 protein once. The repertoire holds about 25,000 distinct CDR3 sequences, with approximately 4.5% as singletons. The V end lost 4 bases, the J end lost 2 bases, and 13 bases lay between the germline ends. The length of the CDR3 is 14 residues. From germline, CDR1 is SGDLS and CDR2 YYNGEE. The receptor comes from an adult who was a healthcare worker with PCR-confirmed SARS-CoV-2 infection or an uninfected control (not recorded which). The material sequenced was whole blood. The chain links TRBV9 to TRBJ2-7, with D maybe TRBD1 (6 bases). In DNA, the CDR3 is TGTGCCAGCAGCATCCGGGACACCCCCTACGAGCAGTACTTC. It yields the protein CASSIRDTPYEQYF.